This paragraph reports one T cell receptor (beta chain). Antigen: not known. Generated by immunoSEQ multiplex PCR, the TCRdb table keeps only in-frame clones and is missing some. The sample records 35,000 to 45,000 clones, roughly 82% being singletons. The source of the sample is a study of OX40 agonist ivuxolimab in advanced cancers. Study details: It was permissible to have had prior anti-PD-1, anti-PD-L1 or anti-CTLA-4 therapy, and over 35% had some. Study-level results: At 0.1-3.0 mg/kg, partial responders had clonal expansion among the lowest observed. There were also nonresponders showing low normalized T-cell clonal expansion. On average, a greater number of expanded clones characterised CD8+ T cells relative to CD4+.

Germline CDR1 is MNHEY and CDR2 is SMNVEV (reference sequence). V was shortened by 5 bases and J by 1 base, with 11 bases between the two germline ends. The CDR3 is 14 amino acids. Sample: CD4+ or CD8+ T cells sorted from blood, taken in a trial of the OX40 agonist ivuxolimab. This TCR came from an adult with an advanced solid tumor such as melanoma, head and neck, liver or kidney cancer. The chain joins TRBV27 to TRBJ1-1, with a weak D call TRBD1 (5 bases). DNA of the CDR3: TGTGCCAGCAGTGGGTGGGGGGGGAACACTGAAGCTTTCTTT. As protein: CASSGWGGNTEAFF.